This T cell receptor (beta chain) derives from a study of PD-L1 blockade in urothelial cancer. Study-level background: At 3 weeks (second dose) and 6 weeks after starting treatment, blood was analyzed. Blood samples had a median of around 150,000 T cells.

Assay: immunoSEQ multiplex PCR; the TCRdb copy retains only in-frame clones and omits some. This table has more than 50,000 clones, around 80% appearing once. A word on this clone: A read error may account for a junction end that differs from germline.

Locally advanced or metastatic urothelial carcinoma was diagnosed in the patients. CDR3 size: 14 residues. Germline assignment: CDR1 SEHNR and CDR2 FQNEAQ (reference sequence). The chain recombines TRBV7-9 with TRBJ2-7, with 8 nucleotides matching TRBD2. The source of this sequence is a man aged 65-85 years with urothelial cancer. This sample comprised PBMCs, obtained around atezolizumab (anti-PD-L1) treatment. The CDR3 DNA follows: TGTGCCAACAGCTTACGTACTAGCGGCTACGAGCAGTACTTC. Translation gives CANSLRTSGYEQYF.